Shown below are 25 T cell receptor beta chains from a single sample sequenced in a study of control samples from healthy donors and cancer patients. Repertoires were generated with immunoSEQ multiplex PCR, while TCRdb's copy carries only in-frame clones and drops some. The profile shows tens of thousands of clones, roughly nine tenths of them singletons. Input material: blood. The origin of the receptors is a man aged 25-45 years in good health.

This sequence joins TRBV27 and TRBJ2-7, with 7 bases fitting TRBD1. The germline V gene has CDR1 MNHEY and CDR2 SMNVEV (reference sequence). Germline trimming cut 5 bases from V and 1 base from J; bases unmatched to any gene: 8. This CDR3 region has 15 residues. The CDR3 loop is CASSPRTGRSYEQYF. The CDR3 DNA reads as TGTGCCAGCAGTCCAAGGACAGGCCGTTCCTACGAGCAGTACTTC.

This chain uses TRBV28 with TRBJ1-2; D gene unclear. The CDR3 has 16 amino acids. Deletions cut 1 base from V and 4 bases from J, with 16 bases between. From germline, CDR1 is MDHEN and CDR2 SYDVKM. CDR3 nucleotides: TGTGCCAGCAGTTTATCCGGAGGGCCCTATATCTATGGCTACACCTTC. Its translation: CASSLSGGPYIYGYTF.

The chain employs TRBV5-1 and TRBJ2-7; D not certain. From germline, CDR1 is SGHRS and CDR2 YFSETQ. This CDR3 region has 15 residues. V dropped 1 base and J dropped 0 bases, with 11 bases sitting between them. CDR3 in amino acids: CASSLKGQSSYEQYF. The CDR3 region has the DNA TGCGCCAGCAGCTTGAAGGGCCAGAGCTCCTACGAGCAGTACTTC.

The rearrangement joins TRBV7-2 to TRBJ2-3, with 8 bases that match TRBD2. CDR1 and CDR2 from the germline V gene are SGHTA and FQGNSA. V was pared by 4 bases and J by 6 bases, with 15 bases of the junction left unmatched. This CDR3 comprises 17 residues. In DNA form, the CDR3 reads TGTGCCAGCAGCTCTTGGGTCCCGCGGGGGGCTCAGGATACGCAGTATTTT. Amino acids: CASSSWVPRGAQDTQYF.

The genes are TRBV19 and TRBJ1-1; D perhaps matches TRBD1 (6 bases). Looked up from germline, CDR1 is LNHDA and CDR2 is SQIVND (reference sequence). The CDR3 totals 14 residues. Trimming removed 2 bases from V and 6 bases from J, with 13 bases in between. The CDR3 loop is CASSIQGPNPEAFF. CDR3 DNA: TGTGCCAGTAGTATACAGGGGCCTAATCCTGAAGCTTTCTTT.

The chain has TRBV7-9 and TRBJ2-3, with TRBD2 matching 15 bases. The germline V gene encodes CDR1 SEHNR and CDR2 FQNEAQ (reference sequence). V was clipped by 5 bases and J by 3 bases; unmatched bases: 6. This CDR3 is 17 amino acids long. CDR3 nucleotides: TGTGCCAGCAGCCTACCGGGACTAGCGGGAGGAACAGATACGCAGTATTTT. Its protein product is CASSLPGLAGGTDTQYF.

The genes are TRBV5-1 and TRBJ2-1, with 12 bases that match TRBD1. Trimming at V came to 0 bases and at J to 15 bases, leaving 13 bases not matched to a gene. CDR3 length: 16 amino acids. The germline V gene has CDR1 SGHRS and CDR2 YFSETQ. CDR3 bases: TGCGCCAGCAGCTTGGAGGGGACAGGGGGCGTCGATTTTGGGTTCTTC. Translated: CASSLEGTGGVDFGFF.

This sequence joins TRBV18 and TRBJ1-2; D not resolved. Germline assignment: CDR1 KGHSH and CDR2 LQKENI. Trimming shortened V by 3 bases and J by 5 bases, and 13 bases separated the two germline ends. The length of the CDR3 is 14 residues. CDR3 region: CASSPLQDVYGYTF. DNA of the CDR3: TGTGCCAGCTCACCCCTCCAGGATGTTTATGGCTACACCTTC.

This chain links TRBV11-2 with TRBJ2-3; the match to TRBD1 covers 8 bases. The germline gives CDR1 SGHAT, CDR2 FQNNGV. With 7 bases clipped from V and 4 bases from J, the junction kept 13 bases outside the gene matches. The CDR3 totals 16 residues. CDR3: CASTTGDRSPPDTQYF. The CDR3 nucleotides read TGTGCCAGCACCACAGGGGACAGGTCACCACCAGATACGCAGTATTTT. Full variable domain (rest looked up from reference TRBV11-2 and TRBJ2-3): EAGVAQSPRYKIIEKRQSVAFWCNPISGHATLYWYQQILGQGPKLLIQFQNNGVVDDSQLPKDRFSAERLKGVDSTLKIQPAKLEDSAVYLCASTTGDRSPPDTQYFGPGTRLTVL.

V and J are TRBV19 and TRBJ1-6; D gene ambiguous. This CDR3 region has 13 residues. Germline values: CDR1 LNHDA, CDR2 SQIVND (reference sequence). Trimming left V 1 base short and J 7 bases short, with 5 bases between. CDR3 residues: CASSIVKNSPLHF. CDR3 sequence (DNA): TGTGCCAGTAGTATAGTTAAGAATTCACCCCTCCACTTT.

This chain uses TRBV11-2 with TRBJ2-7; D is possibly TRBD1 (5 bases). The CDR3 covers 15 residues. The V and J ends lost 1 base and 4 bases respectively, with 14 bases between them. The germline V gene encodes CDR1 SGHAT and CDR2 FQNNGV. The CDR3 loop reads CASSLGSGRAYEQYF. The CDR3 bases are TGTGCCAGCAGCTTAGGCTCGGGCAGGGCATACGAGCAGTACTTC.

The chain uses TRBV7-9 and TRBJ2-5, with TRBD1 as a possible D gene (5 bases). CDR1 and CDR2 (germline): SEHNR, FQNEAQ (reference sequence). The V end lost 5 bases, the J end lost 2 bases, and 9 bases lay between the germline ends. The CDR3 totals 13 residues. The CDR3, as DNA: TGTGCCAGCAGCGGGGCAAATCAAGAGACCCAGTACTTC. Its protein product is CASSGANQETQYF.

The chain carries TRBV5-1 and TRBJ1-2; D is unresolved. The V end lost 0 bases, the J end lost 6 bases, and 9 bases lay between the germline ends. Per the germline V gene, CDR1 is SGHRS and CDR2 is YFSETQ. CDR3 length: 13 residues. The CDR3 bases are TGCGCCAGCAGCTTGGGTCCGGGCGATGGCTACACCTTC. Residues: CASSLGPGDGYTF.

The rearrangement uses TRBV5-4 and TRBJ2-1; 10 bases align to TRBD1. CDR3 length: 15 residues. Trimming at V came to 4 bases and at J to 9 bases, leaving 10 bases not matched to a gene. Germline CDR1 reads SGHNT; CDR2 reads YYREEE (reference sequence). The CDR3, as DNA: TGTGCCAGCAGCCCGCCCCGACAGGGGGCGATTGAGCAGTTCTTC. Its translation: CASSPPRQGAIEQFF.

The genes are TRBV6-6 and TRBJ2-7, with 9 bases aligning to TRBD1. Losses at the gene ends were 6 bases for V and 2 bases for J; bases not matched to a gene: 8. The CDR3 is 15 residues long. The germline V gene encodes CDR1 MNHNY and CDR2 SVGAGI (reference sequence). The DNA for the CDR3 is TGTGCCAGCAGGCAGAGGACAGGGGAACCCTACGAGCAGTACTTC. Amino acids: CASRQRTGEPYEQYF.

V usage is TRBV11-1 and J usage is TRBJ1-4; 8 nucleotides line up with TRBD1. CDR1 and CDR2 from the germline V gene are SGHAT and FQDESV (reference sequence). The CDR3 consists of 14 residues. V was clipped by 4 bases and J by 5 bases; unmatched bases: 3. DNA of the CDR3: TGTGCCAGCAGCTGGGGACAGGAGAATGAAAAACTGTTTTTT. Translation gives CASSWGQENEKLFF.

The chain recombines TRBV9 with TRBJ1-2, with D unclear. The CDR3 consists of 12 residues. CDR1 is SGDLS and CDR2 is YYNGEE in the germline V gene. V was clipped by 4 bases and J by 9 bases, with 13 bases between them. CDR3 loop: CASSPPDLSYTF. In nucleotides, the CDR3 is TGTGCCAGCAGCCCTCCTGACTTGAGCTACACCTTC.

CDR3 amino acids: CASSYGQRRGDEQFF. The DNA of the CDR3 is TGTGCCAGCAGTTACGGGCAGCGGAGGGGGGATGAGCAGTTCTTC. The rearrangement uses TRBV6-5 and TRBJ2-1; perhaps D is TRBD1 or TRBD2 (6 bases each). The ends were cut back, 2 bases at V and 8 bases at J, with 16 bases in the middle. The CDR3 loop spans 15 amino acids. Germline V gene sequence: CDR1 MNHEY, CDR2 SVGAGI.

This chain uses TRBV5-1 with TRBJ2-5; either TRBD1 or TRBD2 may fit D (6 bases each). Germline values: CDR1 SGHRS, CDR2 YFSETQ. The CDR3 has 13 residues. Trimming shortened V by 9 bases and J by 1 base, and 13 bases separated the two germline ends. CDR3 residues: CATSPGAQETQYF. The CDR3 DNA follows: TGCGCCACCTCCCCGGGGGCCCAAGAGACCCAGTACTTC.

V is TRBV28 and J is TRBJ1-5; D unclear. The germline V and J ends were trimmed by 0 bases and 5 bases, with 11 bases remaining between them. This CDR3 has 15 residues. In germline, CDR1 is MDHEN, CDR2 SYDVKM. The chain's CDR3 is CASSLWGGSDQPQHF. Written as DNA, the CDR3 is TGTGCCAGCAGTTTATGGGGAGGTTCGGATCAGCCCCAGCATTTT.

The chain links TRBV11-2 to TRBJ2-1; D tentatively reads TRBD1 or TRBD2 (5 bases each). The CDR3 totals 16 residues. V was clipped by 5 bases and J by 5 bases, with 19 bases between them. The germline CDR1 and CDR2 sequences are SGHAT and FQNNGV. The CDR3, as DNA: TGTGCCAGCAGCCTAGCAGGGAAGGTGAGCCACAATGAGCAGTTCTTC. This gives the protein CASSLAGKVSHNEQFF.

The chain recombines TRBV19 with TRBJ1-1; weak D call: TRBD1 (6 bases). CDR3 length: 14 amino acids. From germline, CDR1 is LNHDA and CDR2 SQIVND (reference sequence). Trimming left V 8 bases short and J 5 bases short, with 18 bases between. For the CDR3, the DNA is TGTGCCAGTTCGCAGGGGCGGAGTGGGACTGAAGCTTTCTTT. Encoded protein: CASSQGRSGTEAFF.

V and J are TRBV28 and TRBJ1-2, with D possibly matching TRBD1 (5 bases). V was clipped by 5 bases and J by 6 bases, with 22 bases between them. Germline V gives CDR1 MDHEN, CDR2 SYDVKM. The CDR3 extends over 16 amino acids. The CDR3 loop reads CASSGTPGRGVHGYTF. The CDR3 DNA sequence: TGTGCCAGCAGTGGTACCCCGGGGCGGGGGGTCCATGGCTACACCTTC.

The chain uses TRBV9 and TRBJ2-5; TRBD2 matches 9 bases. This CDR3 contains 17 residues. Germline trimming cut 4 bases from V and 4 bases from J; bases unmatched to any gene: 14. Germline CDR1 is SGDLS and CDR2 is YYNGEE. Written as DNA, the CDR3 is TGTGCCAGCAGCCCTCGTCTAGCGGGAAGGAGGGGAGAGACCCAGTACTTC. As protein: CASSPRLAGRRGETQYF.

The chain recombines TRBV18 with TRBJ2-7, with D unresolved. This CDR3 is 14 amino acids long. V gave up 0 bases and J gave up 1 base, with 7 bases separating them. Germline CDR1 and CDR2: KGHSH and LQKENI. The CDR3 region is CASSPPGKSYEQYF. CDR3 nucleotides: TGTGCCAGCTCACCACCGGGGAAGTCCTACGAGCAGTACTTC.